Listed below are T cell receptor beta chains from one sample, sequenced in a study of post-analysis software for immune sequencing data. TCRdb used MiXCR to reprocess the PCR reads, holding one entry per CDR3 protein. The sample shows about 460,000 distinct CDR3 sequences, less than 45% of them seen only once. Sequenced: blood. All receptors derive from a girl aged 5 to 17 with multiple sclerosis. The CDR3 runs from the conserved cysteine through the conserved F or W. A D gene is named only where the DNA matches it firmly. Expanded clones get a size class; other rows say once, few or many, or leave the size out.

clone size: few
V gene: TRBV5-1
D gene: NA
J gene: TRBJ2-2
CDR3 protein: CASSLGSGANTGELFF
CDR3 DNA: TGCGCCAGCAGCTTGGGGTCAGGGGCGAACACCGGGGAGCTGTTTTTT

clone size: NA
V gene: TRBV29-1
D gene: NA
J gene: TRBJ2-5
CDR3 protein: CSVDRGKETQYF
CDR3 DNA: TGCAGCGTTGATAGAGGGAAAGAGACCCAGTACTTC

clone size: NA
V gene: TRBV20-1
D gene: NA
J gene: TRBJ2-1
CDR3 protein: CSAFFEGRDFYEQFF
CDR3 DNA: TGCAGTGCTTTCTTTGAGGGCAGGGACTTTTATGAGCAGTTCTTC

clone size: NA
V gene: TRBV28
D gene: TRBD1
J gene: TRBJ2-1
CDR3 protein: CASSSTFRQGYNEQFF
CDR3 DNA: TGTGCCAGCAGCTCAACTTTCCGACAGGGTTACAATGAGCAGTTCTTC

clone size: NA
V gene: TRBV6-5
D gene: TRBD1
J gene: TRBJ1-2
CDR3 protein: CASSYSATGTYGYTF
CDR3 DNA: TGTGCCAGCAGTTACTCAGCGACAGGGACCTATGGCTACACCTTC

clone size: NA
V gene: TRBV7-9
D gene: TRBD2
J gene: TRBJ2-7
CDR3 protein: CAGSLGSGRLDEQYF
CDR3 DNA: TGTGCCGGCAGCTTAGGGAGCGGGAGGCTCGACGAGCAGTACTTC

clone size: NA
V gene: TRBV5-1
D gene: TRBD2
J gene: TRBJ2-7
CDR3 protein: CASSRLRTSAEGYEQYF
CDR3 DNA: TGCGCCAGCAGCAGACTCAGGACTAGCGCGGAAGGCTACGAGCAGTACTTC

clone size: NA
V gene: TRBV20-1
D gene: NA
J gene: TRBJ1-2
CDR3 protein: CSASGDVYGYTF
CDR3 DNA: TGCAGTGCTAGCGGGGACGTCTATGGCTACACCTTC

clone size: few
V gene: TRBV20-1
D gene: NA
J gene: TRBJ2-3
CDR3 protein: CSARVGVGTDTQYF
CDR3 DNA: TGCAGTGCTAGAGTGGGGGTTGGCACAGATACGCAGTATTTT

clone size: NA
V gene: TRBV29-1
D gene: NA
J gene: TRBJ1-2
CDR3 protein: CSVGRDGGYTF
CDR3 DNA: TGCAGCGTTGGTCGGGACGGTGGCTACACCTTC

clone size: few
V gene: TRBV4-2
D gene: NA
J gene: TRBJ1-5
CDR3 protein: CASSQDPRNQPQHF
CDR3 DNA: TGTGCCAGCAGCCAAGATCCCAGGAATCAGCCCCAGCATTTT

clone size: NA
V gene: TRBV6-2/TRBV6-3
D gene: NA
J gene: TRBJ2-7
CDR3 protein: CASSLRRRVRPYEQYF
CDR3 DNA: TGTGCCAGCAGTCTACGGCGAAGGGTGAGGCCCTACGAGCAGTACTTC

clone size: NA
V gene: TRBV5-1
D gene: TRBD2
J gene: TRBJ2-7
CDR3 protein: CASSLRTSGRAEHYEQYF
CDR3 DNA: TGCGCCAGCAGCTTGCGGACTAGCGGGAGGGCCGAACACTACGAGCAGTACTTC

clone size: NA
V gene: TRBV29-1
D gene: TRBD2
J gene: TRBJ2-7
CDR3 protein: CSVEKLAGGGEQYF
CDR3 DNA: TGCAGCGTTGAGAAACTAGCGGGAGGGGGGGAGCAGTACTTC

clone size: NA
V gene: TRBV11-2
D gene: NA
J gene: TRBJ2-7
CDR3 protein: CASSPAHGRYYEQYF
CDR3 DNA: TGTGCCAGCAGCCCCGCACATGGACGTTACTACGAGCAGTACTTC

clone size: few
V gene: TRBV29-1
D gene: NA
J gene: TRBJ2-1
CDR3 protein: CSVRRPSYNEQFF
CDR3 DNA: TGCAGCGTGAGGCGCCCTTCCTACAATGAGCAGTTCTTC

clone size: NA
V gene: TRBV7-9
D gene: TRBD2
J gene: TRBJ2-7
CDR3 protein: CASSLVGRGIGEQYF
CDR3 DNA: TGTGCCAGCAGCTTAGTGGGGAGGGGCATCGGCGAGCAGTACTTC

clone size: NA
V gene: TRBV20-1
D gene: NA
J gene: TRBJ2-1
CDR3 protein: CSARDKGLDYNEQFF
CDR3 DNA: TGCAGTGCTAGAGATAAGGGACTCGACTACAATGAGCAGTTCTTC

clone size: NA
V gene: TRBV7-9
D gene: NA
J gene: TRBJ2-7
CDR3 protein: CASSLVLGRGSEQYF
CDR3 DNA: TGTGCCAGCAGCTTAGTGCTGGGACGGGGTTCCGAGCAGTACTTC

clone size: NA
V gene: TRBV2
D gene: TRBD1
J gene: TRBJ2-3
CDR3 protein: CASRTTGTGVSDTQYF
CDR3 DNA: TGTGCCAGCAGGACAACCGGGACAGGGGTCTCAGATACGCAGTATTTT

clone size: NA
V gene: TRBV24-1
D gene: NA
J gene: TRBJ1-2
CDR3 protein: CATSSELANYGYTF
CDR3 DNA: TGTGCCACCTCCTCGGAACTAGCTAACTATGGCTACACCTTC

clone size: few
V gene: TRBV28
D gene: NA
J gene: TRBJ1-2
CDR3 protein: CASSLEWDTGYGYTF
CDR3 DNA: TGTGCCAGCAGTTTAGAGTGGGACACCGGCTATGGCTACACCTTC

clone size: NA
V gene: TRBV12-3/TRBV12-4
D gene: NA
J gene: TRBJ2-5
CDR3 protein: CASSRTVKETRYF
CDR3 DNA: TGTGCCAGCAGTAGGACTGTGAAAGAGACCCGGTACTTC

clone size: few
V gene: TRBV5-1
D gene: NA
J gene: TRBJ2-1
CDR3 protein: CASSSVARSYNEQFF
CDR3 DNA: TGCGCCAGCAGCTCTGTGGCTCGCTCCTACAATGAGCAGTTCTTC

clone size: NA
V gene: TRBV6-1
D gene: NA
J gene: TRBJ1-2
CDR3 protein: CASSVGDTYGYTF
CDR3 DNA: TGTGCCAGCAGTGTGGGCGACACCTATGGCTACACCTTC

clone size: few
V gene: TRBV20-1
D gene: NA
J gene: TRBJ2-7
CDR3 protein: CSARAETGSYEQYF
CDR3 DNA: TGCAGTGCCCGTGCCGAGACAGGATCCTACGAGCAGTACTTC

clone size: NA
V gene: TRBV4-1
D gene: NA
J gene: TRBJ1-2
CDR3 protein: CASSLGQTYGPYGYTF
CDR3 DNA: TGCGCCAGCAGCCTCGGACAGACCTACGGCCCCTATGGCTACACCTTC

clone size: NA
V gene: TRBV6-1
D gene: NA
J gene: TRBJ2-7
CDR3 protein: CASSEALGLSYEQYF
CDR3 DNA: TGTGCCAGCAGTGAAGCGCTGGGGCTCTCCTACGAGCAGTACTTC

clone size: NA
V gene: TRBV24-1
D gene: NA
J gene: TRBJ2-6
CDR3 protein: CATSDFRSSGANVLTF
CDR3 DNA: TGTGCCACCAGTGATTTCCGGAGCTCTGGGGCCAACGTCCTGACTTTC

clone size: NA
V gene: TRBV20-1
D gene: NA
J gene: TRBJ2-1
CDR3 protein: CSARGTSPGVGYNEQFF
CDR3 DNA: TGCAGTGCTAGAGGCACCAGTCCCGGGGTGGGCTACAATGAGCAGTTCTTC

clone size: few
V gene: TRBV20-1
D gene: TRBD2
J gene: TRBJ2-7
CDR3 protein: CSARSGEREQYF
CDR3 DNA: TGCAGTGCTAGAAGCGGGGAGAGGGAGCAGTACTTC

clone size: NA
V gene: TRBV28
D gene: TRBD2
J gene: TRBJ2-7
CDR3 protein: CASSLSGGGDYEQYF
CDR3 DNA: TGTGCCAGCAGTTTGTCGGGAGGGGGGGACTACGAGCAGTACTTC

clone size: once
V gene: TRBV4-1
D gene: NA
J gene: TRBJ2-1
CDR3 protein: CASSQASSSYNEQFF
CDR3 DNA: TGCGCCAGCAGCCAAGCATCGAGCTCCTACAATGAGCAGTTCTTC

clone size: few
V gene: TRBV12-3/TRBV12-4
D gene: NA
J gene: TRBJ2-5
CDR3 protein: CASSQPAFAQETQYF
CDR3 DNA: TGTGCCAGCAGTCAGCCGGCCTTCGCCCAAGAGACCCAGTACTTC

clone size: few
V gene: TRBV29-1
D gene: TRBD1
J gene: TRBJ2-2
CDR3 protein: CSVFRPRTGGTGELFF
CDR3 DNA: TGCAGCGTTTTTCGGCCCCGGACAGGGGGCACCGGGGAGCTGTTTTTT

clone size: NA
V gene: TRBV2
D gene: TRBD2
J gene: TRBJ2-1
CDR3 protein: CASSGKAGVGNEQFF
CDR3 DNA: TGTGCCAGCAGTGGGAAAGCGGGAGTAGGGAATGAGCAGTTCTTC

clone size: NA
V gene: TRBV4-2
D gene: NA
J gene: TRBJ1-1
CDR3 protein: CASSQDIGRAEAFF
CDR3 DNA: TGTGCCAGCAGCCAAGATATCGGGAGGGCTGAAGCTTTCTTT

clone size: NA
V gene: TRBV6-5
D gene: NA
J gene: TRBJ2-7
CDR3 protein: CASRQGRHEQYF
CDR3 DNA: TGTGCCAGCAGACAGGGTCGCCACGAGCAGTACTTC

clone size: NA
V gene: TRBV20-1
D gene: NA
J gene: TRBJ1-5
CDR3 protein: CSATPGQSGNQPQHF
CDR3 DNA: TGCAGTGCTACGCCCGGACAGTCGGGAAATCAGCCCCAGCATTTT

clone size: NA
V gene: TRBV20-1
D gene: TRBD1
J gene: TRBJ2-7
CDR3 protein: CSANLPWRQGVYEQYF
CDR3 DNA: TGCAGTGCTAACCTTCCTTGGAGGCAGGGGGTCTACGAGCAGTACTTC

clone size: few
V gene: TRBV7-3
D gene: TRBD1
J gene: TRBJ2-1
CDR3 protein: CASSFGQGGNEQFF
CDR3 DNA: TGTGCCAGCAGCTTCGGACAGGGCGGGAATGAGCAGTTCTTC

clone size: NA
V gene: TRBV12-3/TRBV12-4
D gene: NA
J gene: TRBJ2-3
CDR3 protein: CASSLSGWADTQYF
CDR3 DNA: TGTGCCAGCAGTTTAAGCGGGTGGGCAGATACGCAGTATTTT

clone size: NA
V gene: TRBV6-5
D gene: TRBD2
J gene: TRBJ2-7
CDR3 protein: CASSYSGLAVYEQYF
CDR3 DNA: TGTGCCAGCAGTTACTCCGGACTAGCGGTTTACGAGCAGTACTTC

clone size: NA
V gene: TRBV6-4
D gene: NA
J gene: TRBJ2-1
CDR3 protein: CASSPAEQGLSYSEQFF
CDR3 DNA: TGTGCCAGCAGTCCGGCAGAACAGGGTCTATCCTACAGTGAGCAGTTCTTC

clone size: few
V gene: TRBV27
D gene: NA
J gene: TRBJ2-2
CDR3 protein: CASNDGNTGELFF
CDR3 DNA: TGTGCCAGCAATGATGGGAACACCGGGGAGCTGTTTTTT

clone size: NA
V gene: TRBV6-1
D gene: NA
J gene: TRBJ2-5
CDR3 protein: CASSGYPQETQYF
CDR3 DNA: TGTGCCAGCAGTGGATATCCTCAAGAGACCCAGTACTTC

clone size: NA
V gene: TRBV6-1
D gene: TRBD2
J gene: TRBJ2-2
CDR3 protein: CASSETSGTGELFF
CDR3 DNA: TGTGCCAGCAGTGAGACTAGCGGGACCGGGGAGCTGTTTTTT

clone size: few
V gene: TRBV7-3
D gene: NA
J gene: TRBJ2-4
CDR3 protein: CASSLMGHEAGAGAKNIQYF
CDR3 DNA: TGTGCCAGCAGCTTAATGGGACACGAAGCAGGGGCCGGGGCCAAAAACATTCAGTACTTC

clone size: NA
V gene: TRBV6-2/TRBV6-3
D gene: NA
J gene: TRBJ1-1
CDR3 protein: CASSYVGTFEAFF
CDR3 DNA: TGTGCCAGCAGTTACGTGGGGACATTTGAAGCTTTCTTT

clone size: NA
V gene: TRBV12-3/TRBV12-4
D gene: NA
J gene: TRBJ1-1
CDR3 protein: CASSRQQENTEAFF
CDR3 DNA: TGTGCCAGCTCGAGACAGCAGGAGAACACTGAAGCTTTCTTT

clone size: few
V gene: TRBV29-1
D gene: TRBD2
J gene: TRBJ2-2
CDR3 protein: CSVLFTGLAGALNTGELFF
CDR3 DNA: TGCAGCGTCCTCTTCACGGGGCTAGCGGGCGCTTTGAACACCGGGGAGCTGTTTTTT

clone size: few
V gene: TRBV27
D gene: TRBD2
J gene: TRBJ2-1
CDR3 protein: CASRPTSGRSPYNEQFF
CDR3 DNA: TGTGCCAGCAGACCCACTAGCGGGAGGTCACCCTACAATGAGCAGTTCTTC

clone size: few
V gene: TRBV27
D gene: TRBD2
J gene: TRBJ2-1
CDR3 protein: CASSLSPSGPYNEQFF
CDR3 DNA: TGTGCCAGCAGTTTATCCCCTAGCGGCCCCTACAATGAGCAGTTCTTC

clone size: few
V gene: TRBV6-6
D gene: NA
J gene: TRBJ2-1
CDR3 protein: CASSYLYEQFF
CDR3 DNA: TGTGCCAGCAGTTACCTATATGAGCAGTTCTTC

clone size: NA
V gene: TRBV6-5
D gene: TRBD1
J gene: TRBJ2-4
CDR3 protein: CASSSTGGSWGNIQYF
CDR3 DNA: TGTGCCAGCAGTTCCACAGGGGGCAGCTGGGGGAACATTCAGTACTTC